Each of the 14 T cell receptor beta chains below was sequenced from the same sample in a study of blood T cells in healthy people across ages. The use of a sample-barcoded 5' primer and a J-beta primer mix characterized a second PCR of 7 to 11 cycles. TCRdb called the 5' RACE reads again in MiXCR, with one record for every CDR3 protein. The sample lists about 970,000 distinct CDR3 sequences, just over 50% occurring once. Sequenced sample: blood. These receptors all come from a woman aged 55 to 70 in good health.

CDR3 sequence: CSPRRNEQYF. CDR3 in DNA: TGCAGTCCGCGGAGGAATGAGCAGTACTTC. The chain is built from TRBV20-1 and TRBJ2-7; TRBD2 is a possible D gene (5 bases). Germline values: CDR1 DFQATT, CDR2 SNEGSKA (reference sequence). The CDR3 sequence is 10 residues long. The V end was cut by 8 bases, the J end by 7 bases, with 12 bases between.

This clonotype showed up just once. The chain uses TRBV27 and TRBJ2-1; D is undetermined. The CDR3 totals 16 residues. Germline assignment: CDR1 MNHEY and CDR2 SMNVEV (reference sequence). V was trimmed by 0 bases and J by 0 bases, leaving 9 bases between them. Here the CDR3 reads CASSLSLSTSYNEQFF. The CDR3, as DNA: TGTGCCAGCAGTTTATCGTTGAGTACCTCCTACAATGAGCAGTTCTTC.

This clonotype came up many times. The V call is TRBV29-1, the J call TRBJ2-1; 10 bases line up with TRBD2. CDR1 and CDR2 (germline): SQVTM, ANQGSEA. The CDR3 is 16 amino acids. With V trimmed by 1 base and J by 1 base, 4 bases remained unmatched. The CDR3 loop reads CSVEVRAGGSYNEQFF. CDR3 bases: TGCAGCGTTGAAGTCCGAGCGGGAGGGTCCTACAATGAGCAGTTCTTC.

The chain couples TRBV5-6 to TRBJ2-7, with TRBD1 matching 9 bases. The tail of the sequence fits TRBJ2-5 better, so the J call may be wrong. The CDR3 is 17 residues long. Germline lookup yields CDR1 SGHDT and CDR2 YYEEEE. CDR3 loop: CASSLINRGPSLETQYF. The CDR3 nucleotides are TGTGCCAGCAGCTTGATTAACAGGGGGCCGTCCTTGGAGACCCAGTACTTC.

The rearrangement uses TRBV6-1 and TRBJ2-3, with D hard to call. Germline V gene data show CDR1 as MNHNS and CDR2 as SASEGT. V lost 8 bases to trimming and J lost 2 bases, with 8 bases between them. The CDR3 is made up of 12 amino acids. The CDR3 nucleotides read TGTGCCAGCGAAGATCTCACAGATACGCAGTATTTT. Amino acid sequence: CASEDLTDTQYF.

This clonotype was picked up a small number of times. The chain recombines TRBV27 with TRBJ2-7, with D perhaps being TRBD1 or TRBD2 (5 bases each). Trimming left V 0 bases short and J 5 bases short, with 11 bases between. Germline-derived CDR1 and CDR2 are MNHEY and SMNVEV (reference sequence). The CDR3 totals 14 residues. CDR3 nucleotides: TGTGCCAGCAGTTTATCGGGACGTCGCAACGAGCAGTACTTC. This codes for CASSLSGRRNEQYF.

CDR3 sequence reads: CASSLSSAGRTDTQYF. The CDR3 DNA sequence: TGTGCCAGCAGCTTATCCTCCGCGGGAAGGACAGATACGCAGTATTTT. This sequence joins TRBV7-2 and TRBJ2-3, with a possible D match to TRBD2 (6 bases). In germline, CDR1 is SGHTA, CDR2 FQGNSA. The CDR3 has 16 amino acids. V lost 2 bases, J lost 3 bases, and 15 bases lay in between.

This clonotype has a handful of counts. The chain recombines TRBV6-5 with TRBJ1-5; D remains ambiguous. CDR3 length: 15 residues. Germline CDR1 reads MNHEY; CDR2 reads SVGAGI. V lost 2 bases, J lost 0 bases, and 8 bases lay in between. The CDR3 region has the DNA TGTGCCAGCAGTTACGGGGTACATAGCAATCAGCCCCAGCATTTT. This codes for CASSYGVHSNQPQHF.

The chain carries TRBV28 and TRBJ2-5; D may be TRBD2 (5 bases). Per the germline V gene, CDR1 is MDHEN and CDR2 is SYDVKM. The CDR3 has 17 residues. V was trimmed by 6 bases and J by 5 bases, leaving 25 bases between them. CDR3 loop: CASSRQVYRAGLETQYF. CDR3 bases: TGTGCCAGCAGCCGCCAGGTTTATCGAGCAGGACTGGAGACCCAGTACTTC.

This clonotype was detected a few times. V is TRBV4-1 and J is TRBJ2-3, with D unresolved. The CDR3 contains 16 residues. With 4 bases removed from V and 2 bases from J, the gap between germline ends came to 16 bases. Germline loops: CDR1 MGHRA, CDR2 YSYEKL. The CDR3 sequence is CASSPPVGSPTDTQYF. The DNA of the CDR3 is TGCGCCAGCAGCCCCCCTGTCGGCAGTCCCACAGATACGCAGTATTTT.

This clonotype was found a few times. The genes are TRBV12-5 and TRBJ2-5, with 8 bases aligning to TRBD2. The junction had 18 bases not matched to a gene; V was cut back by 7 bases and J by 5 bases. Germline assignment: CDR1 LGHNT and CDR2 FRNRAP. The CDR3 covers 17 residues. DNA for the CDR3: TGTGCTAGTGCCTTCGGGCGTTCGGTAGCGGGAATGGAGACCCAGTACTTC. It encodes CASAFGRSVAGMETQYF.

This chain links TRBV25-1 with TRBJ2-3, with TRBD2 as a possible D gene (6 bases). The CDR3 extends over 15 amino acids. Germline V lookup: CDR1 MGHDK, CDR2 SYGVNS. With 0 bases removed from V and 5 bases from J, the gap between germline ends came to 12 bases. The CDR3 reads CASSEYGAGLDTQYF. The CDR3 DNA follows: TGTGCCAGCAGTGAATATGGGGCGGGACTAGATACGCAGTATTTT.

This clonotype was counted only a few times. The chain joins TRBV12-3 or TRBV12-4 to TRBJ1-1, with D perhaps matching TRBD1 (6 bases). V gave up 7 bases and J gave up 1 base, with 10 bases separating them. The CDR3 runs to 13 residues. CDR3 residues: CASNPTGNTEAFF. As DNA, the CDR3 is TGTGCCAGCAATCCGACAGGGAACACTGAAGCTTTCTTT.

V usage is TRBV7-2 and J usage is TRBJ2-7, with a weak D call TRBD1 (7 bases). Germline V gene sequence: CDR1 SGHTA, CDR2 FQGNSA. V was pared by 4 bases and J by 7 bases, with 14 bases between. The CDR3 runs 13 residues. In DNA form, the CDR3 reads TGTGCCAGCAGCTCATTCAGGGGGAGGGAGCAGTACTTC. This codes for CASSSFRGREQYF.